This record looks at one TCR beta chain sequence and its context. This sample is drawn from a study of blood T cell repertoires in COVID-19. Overall study context: Spain, Italy and the United States supplied samples that represented acute and convalescent COVID-19. T cells, B-cell-depleted T cells, or PBMCs supplied cDNA or gDNA.

CDR1 and CDR2 (germline): MGHRA, YSYEKL. With V trimmed by 0 bases and J by 4 bases, 10 bases remained unmatched. The CDR3 runs 18 residues. Authors' processing steps: Cell counts per sample came from amplifying reference gene primers. Profiled with immunoSEQ multiplex PCR; TCRdb holds only in-frame clones, not every one. The D gene and trimming were derived from the DNA, and the V and J assignments and clone size from that table. The repertoire includes fewer than 95,000 clones, approximately 89% of them detected once, and 0.35% to 0.5% sits in the top ten. The sequenced material came from peripheral blood. The TCR comes from a man aged 55 to 70 with acute or convalescent COVID-19. The chain employs TRBV4-1 and TRBJ2-2; 8 nucleotides agree with TRBD1. The CDR3 region is CASSQDRMAGGITGELFF. The DNA of the CDR3 is TGCGCCAGCAGCCAAGATAGAATGGCAGGGGGCATCACCGGGGAGCTGTTTTTT.